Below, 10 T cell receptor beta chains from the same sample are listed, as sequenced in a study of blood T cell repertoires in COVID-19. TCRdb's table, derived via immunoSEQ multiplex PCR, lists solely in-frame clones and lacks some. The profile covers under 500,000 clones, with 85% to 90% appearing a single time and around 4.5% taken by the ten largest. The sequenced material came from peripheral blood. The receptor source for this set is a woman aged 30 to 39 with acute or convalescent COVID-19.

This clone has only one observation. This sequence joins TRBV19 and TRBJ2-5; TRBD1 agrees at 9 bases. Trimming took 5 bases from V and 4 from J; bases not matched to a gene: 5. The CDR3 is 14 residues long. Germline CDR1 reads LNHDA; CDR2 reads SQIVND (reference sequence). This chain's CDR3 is CASSPGQGIETQYF. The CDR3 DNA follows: TGTGCCAGTAGTCCCGGACAGGGGATAGAGACCCAGTACTTC.

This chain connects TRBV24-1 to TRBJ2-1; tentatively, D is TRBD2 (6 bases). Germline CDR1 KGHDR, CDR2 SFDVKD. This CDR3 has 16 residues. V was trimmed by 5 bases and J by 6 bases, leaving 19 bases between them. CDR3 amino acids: CATSGRGPSGLNEQFF. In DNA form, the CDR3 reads TGTGCCACCAGTGGGAGGGGACCAAGCGGCCTCAATGAGCAGTTCTTC.

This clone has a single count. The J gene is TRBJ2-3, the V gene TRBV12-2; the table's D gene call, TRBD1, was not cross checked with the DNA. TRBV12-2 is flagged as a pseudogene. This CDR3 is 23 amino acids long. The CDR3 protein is CASRLYLLIGTGGSVEGTDTQYF. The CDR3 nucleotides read TGTGCAAGTCGCTTATACCTTCTCATTGGGACAGGGGGCAGTGTGGAAGGCACAGATACGCAGTATTTT.

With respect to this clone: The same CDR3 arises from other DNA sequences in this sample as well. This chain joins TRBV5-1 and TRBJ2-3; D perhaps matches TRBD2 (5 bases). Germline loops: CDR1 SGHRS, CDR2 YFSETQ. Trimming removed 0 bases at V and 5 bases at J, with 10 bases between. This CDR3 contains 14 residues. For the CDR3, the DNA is TGCGCCAGCAGCTTGGATTACCGGGGAGATACGCAGTATTTT. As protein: CASSLDYRGDTQYF.

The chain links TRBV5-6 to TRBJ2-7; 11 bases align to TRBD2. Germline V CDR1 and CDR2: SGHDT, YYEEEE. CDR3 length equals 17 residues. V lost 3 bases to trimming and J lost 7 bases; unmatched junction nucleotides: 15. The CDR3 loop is CASSWSIPGLAASEQYF. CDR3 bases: TGTGCCAGCAGCTGGAGCATACCGGGACTAGCGGCGAGTGAGCAGTACTTC.

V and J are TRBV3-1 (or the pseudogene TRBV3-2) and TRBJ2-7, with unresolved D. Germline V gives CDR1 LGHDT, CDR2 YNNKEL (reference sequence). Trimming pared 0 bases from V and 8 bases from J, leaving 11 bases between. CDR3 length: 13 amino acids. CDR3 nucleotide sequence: TGTGCCAGCAGCCAAGACTTCACGGAGCAGCAGTACTTC. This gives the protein CASSQDFTEQQYF.

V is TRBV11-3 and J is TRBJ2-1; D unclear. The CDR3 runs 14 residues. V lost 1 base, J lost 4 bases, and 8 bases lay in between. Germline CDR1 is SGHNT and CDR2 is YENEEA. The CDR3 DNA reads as TGTGCCAGCAGCTTAGGTATCAGTTACAATGAGCAGTTCTTC. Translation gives CASSLGISYNEQFF.

CDR3 amino acids: CASRTGSGGSYEQYF. The CDR3 DNA is TGCGCCAGCAGAACCGGTAGCGGGGGTTCCTACGAGCAGTACTTC. The rearrangement links TRBV5-1 to TRBJ2-7, with 9 positions matching TRBD2. The ends lost 5 bases at V and 1 base at J; junction bases unmatched: 7. This CDR3 has 15 amino acids. CDR1 and CDR2 from the germline V gene are SGHRS and YFSETQ.

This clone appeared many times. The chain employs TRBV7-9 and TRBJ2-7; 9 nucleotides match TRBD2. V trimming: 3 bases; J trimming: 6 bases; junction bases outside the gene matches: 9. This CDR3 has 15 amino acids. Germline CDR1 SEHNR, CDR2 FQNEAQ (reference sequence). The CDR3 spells CASSFSSGGSGEQYF. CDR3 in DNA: TGTGCCAGCAGCTTTAGTAGCGGGGGTTCTGGCGAGCAGTACTTC.

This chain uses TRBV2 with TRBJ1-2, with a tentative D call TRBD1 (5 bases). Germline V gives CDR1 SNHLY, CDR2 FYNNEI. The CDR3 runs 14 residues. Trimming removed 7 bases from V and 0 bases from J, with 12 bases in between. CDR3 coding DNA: TGTGCCAGCACCCGGACACAAGCTAACTATGGCTACACCTTC. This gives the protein CASTRTQANYGYTF.